This T cell receptor beta chain was profiled in a study of T cell changes during pregnancy in multiple sclerosis. Trimming took 8 bases from V and 2 from J; bases not matched to a gene: 6. CDR1 is LNHDA and CDR2 is SQIVND in the germline V gene (reference sequence). CDR3 length: 13 amino acids. The method was immunoSEQ multiplex PCR; TCRdb's version includes in-frame clones alone and lacks a portion of them. The sample lists tens of thousands of clones, under 95% seen once, with around 0.69% in the top ten. This clonotype was sampled from a female donor in good health, enrolled as a control in a pregnancy study. The chain couples TRBV19 to TRBJ2-7; 7 bases fit TRBD1. The sample here was CD4+ T cells from peripheral blood mononuclear cells, taken in the second trimester of pregnancy. The CDR3 sequence: CASSQGHTYEQYF. The CDR3 DNA reads TGTGCCAGTTCACAGGGGCACACCTACGAGCAGTACTTC.